The present entry profiles one T cell receptor beta chain with its context. Its antigen is unidentified. Germline values: CDR1 MDHEN, CDR2 SYDVKM. This CDR3 comprises 15 residues. V gave up 6 bases and J gave up 6 bases; unmatched junction bases: 9. This sample was taken from a study of T cell responses to AZD1222 COVID-19 vaccine. Assay: immunoSEQ multiplex PCR; the TCRdb copy retains only in-frame clones and omits some. Of approximately 190,000 clones listed, approximately 93% are singletons. Findings and caveats of the study: Within unmutated variant regions lay the reported targets of nearly half of spike-specific TCRs. There were mostly white British donors and more females than males, and clonal diversity was possibly underestimated. Spike was spanned by vaccine-associated CD4 TCRs, with dominance at 160-218 and 743-854. Baseline serology detected seropositivity in only five to seven AZD1222 recipients.

The sequenced sample was peripheral blood, obtained 28 days after the second AZD1222 dose. The sequence derives from an adult who received the AZD1222 COVID-19 vaccine. The gene calls are TRBV28 and TRBJ1-4, with TRBD1 identical over 8 bases. The CDR3 nucleotides are TGTGCCAGCAGCGGACCACAGGGGGGGGATGAAAAACTGTTTTTT. Residues: CASSGPQGGDEKLFF.